The entry that follows covers one T cell receptor (beta chain) sequence. The sample has other DNA sequences that encode this CDR3 too. The source of the sample is a study of blood T cell repertoires in COVID-19. Looking at the study overall: Both acute and convalescent COVID-19 samples were obtained from the United States, Italy and Spain. PBMCs, B-cell-depleted T cells, or T cells were the source of the cDNA or gDNA that made up the material.

In the original processing: Reference gene primer amplification gave estimated nucleated cell counts. Sequencing was performed with immunoSEQ multiplex PCR; in TCRdb, only in-frame clones are kept and a portion is missing. Clonal size and the V and J genes are those of that table, whereas D and trimming came from the DNA. The table records 100,000 to 150,000 clones, about 92% of them present only once. Deletions cut 3 bases from V and 7 bases from J, with 13 bases between. Germline-derived CDR1 and CDR2 are LNHDA and SQIVND (reference sequence). The CDR3 extends over 14 amino acids. Sequencing was done on a sample of peripheral blood. The V and J genes are TRBV19 and TRBJ1-5; possible D gene TRBD1, 6 bases. This receptor was identified in a middle-aged man with active COVID-19. CDR3 DNA sequence: TGTGCCAGTAGTATTCAGGGGCTAGGGCAGCCCCAGCATTTT. It specifies CASSIQGLGQPQHF. The variable domain in full, completed from reference TRBV19 and TRBJ1-5, reads DGGITQSPKYLFRKEGQNVTLSCEQNLNHDAMYWYRQDPGQGLRLIYYSQIVNDFQKGDIAEGYSVSREKKESFPLTVTSAQKNPTAFYLCASSIQGLGQPQHFGDGTRLSIL.